This paragraph reports one TCR beta chain. Its target is unknown. An end of the junction differs from the germline gene, which may be a read error. This specimen belongs to a study of CD8+CD57+ T cells in acquired aplastic anemia. For the study at large: Recorded DNA amounts for sorted CD4+ and CD8+ cells had an average of about 3.5 ug.

Study-wide findings and caveats: Overlap between patients and controls comprised roughly 28 CD8+ CDR3 sequences.

The use of genomic DNA as template underpinned the TCR beta VDJ and CDR3 profiling. Using its own MiXCR run on the reads, TCRdb lists one record per CDR3 protein. The data contain roughly 420,000 distinct CDR3 sequences, about two thirds of them seen just once; the ten biggest clones take up 3% to 4.5%. The germline CDR1 and CDR2 sequences are SGHRS and YFSETQ. This CDR3 comprises 13 residues. Source material: sorted CD4+, CD8+, or CD8+CD57+ T cells (not recorded which) from PBMCs. The chain has TRBV5-1 and TRBJ1-5, with 7 bases fitting TRBD1. The source is a human donor in good health, serving as a control. The CDR3 is CASSLGTVSGQHF. CDR3 coding DNA: TGCGCCAGCAGTTTGGGGACAGTTAGCGGCCAGCATTTT.